The table lists the clone carrying this T cell receptor beta chain with many counts. Each CDR3 protein gets one entry after TCRdb re-called the RT-PCR reads with MiXCR. The sample comprises approximately 720,000 distinct CDR3 sequences, around 14% of which are singletons, and just over 3.5% rests with the top ten. This CDR3 is 14 amino acids long. V dropped 1 base and J dropped 5; count of bases not matched to a gene: 0. V gene TRBV12-3 or TRBV12-4 combines with J gene TRBJ1-4; 8 bases are a match to TRBD1. Source material: memory CD4+ T cells from blood. This clonotype was obtained from a female donor in good health, serving as a healthy control. The CDR3 bases are TGTGCCAGCAGTTTAGGGACAGGGAATGAAAAACTGTTTTTT. Translation gives CASSLGTGNEKLFF.